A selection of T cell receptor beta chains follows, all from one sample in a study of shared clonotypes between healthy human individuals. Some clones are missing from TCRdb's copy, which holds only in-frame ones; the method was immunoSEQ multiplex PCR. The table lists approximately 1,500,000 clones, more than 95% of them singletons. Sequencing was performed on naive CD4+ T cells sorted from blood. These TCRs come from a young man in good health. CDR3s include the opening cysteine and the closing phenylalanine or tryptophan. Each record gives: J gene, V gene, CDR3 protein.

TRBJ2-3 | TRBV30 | CAWSVLAGSTDTQYF
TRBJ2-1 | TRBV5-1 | CASSLEANWGYNEQFF
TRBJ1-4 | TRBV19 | CASRTGGNEKLFF
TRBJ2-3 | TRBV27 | CASSRPSGRYPDTQYF
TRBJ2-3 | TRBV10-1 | CASSESIYRAKTDTQYF
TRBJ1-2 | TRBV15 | CATSRDGSALERGYTF
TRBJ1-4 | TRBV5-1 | CASSARQGAMEKLFF
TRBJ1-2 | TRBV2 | CASSIQGGKHGYTF
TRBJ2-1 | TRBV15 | CATSRDENQFF
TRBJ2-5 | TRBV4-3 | CASSQDFGYQETQYF
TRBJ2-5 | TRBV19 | CASSMAGETQYF
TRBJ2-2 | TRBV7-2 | CASRLDRVAGELFF
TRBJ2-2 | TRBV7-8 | CASNLRGLAGVGGELFF
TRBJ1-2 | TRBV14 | CASSQKAQAGSGYTF
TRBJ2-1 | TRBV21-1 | CASSTGIQRSYNEQFF
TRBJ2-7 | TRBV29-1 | CSVDELAGGEQYF
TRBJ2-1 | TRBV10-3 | CAISDHSGRNEQFF
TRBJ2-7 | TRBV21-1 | CASSKGRRAEQYF
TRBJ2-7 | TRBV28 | CASSLLVTRSEQYF
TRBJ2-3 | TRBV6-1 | CASSDVAGGTDTQYF
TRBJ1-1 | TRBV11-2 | CASSLDVGATEAFF
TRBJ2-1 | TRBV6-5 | CASRPSGTKYNEQFF
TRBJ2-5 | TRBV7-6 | CASSPRWTGGEETQYF
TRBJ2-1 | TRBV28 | CASNKRGLAGDEQFF
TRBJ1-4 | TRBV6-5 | CASSQRTRQEKLFF
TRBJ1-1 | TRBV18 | CASSRVQGIGDTEAFF
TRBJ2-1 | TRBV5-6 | CASIQTGGTSDEQFF
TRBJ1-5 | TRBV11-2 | CASSSEGHQPQHF
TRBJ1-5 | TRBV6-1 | CASSIFYSNQPQHF
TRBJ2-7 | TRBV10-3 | CAISVQGSHEQYF
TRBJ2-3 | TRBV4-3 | CASSQGPYPTDFNTDTQYF
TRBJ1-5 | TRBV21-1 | CASRNPPPGPHQPQHF
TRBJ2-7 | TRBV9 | CASSVAPGGYQDYEQYF
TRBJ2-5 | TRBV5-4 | CASSLALRQGQETQYF
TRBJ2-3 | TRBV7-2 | CASSLAVGISTDTQYF
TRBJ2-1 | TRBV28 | CASRGGPMNEQFF
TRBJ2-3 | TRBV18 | CASSPLPGGSTGLNTDTQYF
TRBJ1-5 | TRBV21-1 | CASNTDRGQPQHF
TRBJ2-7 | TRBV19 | CASGGTGTYEQYF
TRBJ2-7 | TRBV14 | CASSVTGGWIEQYF
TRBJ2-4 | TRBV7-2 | CASSSIGTGISGDIQYF
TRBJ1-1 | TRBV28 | CASCRDRQNTEAFF
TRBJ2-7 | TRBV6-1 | CASSEFQTGLANYEQYF
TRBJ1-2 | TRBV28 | CASSNDSYGYTF
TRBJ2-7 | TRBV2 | CASSETGPGGFYEQYF
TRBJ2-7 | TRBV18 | CASSPRVAYEQYF
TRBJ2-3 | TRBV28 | CASTLGQGFPDTQYF
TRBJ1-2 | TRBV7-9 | CASSLASSGTTPLGYGYTF
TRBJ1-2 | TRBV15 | CATSWDGKNGYTF
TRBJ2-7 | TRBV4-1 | CASSKDRGYEQYF
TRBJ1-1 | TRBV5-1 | CASSRSGQPNTEAFF
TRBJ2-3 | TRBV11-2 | CASSSSALDTQYF
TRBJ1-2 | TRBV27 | CASSLRGQGRNYGYTF
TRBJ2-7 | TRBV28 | CASSFIPKGLAGLYEQYF
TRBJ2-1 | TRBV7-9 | CASSLEGPGGKNEQFF
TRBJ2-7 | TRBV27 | CASRQRRFSSSYEQYF